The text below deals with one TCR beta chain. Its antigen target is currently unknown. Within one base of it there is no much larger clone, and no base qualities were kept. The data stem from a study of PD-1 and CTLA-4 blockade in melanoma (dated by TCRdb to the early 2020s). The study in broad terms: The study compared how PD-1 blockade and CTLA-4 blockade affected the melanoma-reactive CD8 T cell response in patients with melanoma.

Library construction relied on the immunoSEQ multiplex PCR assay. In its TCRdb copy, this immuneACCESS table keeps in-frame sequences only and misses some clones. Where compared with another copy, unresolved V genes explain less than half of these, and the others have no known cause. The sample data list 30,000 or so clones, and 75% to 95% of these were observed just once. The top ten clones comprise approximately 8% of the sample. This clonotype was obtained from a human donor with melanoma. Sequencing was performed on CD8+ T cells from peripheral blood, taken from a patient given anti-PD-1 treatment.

The CDR3 protein is CASSPASPTYEQYF. Read as DNA, the sequence is TGTGCCAGTAGTCCGGCAAGCCCAACCTACGAGCAGTACTTC. The chain uses TRBV19 and TRBJ2-7; no D gene call is confident. Deletion took 5 bases off V and 2 bases off J, with a span of 13 bases between the germline ends. From its cysteine to its phenylalanine, the CDR3 spans 14 amino acids. Of the read, only the CDR3 DNA is kept; its 42 bases are in frame from base 1. CDR1 and CDR2 are read off the germline V gene (reference sequence) as LNHDA and SQIVND.